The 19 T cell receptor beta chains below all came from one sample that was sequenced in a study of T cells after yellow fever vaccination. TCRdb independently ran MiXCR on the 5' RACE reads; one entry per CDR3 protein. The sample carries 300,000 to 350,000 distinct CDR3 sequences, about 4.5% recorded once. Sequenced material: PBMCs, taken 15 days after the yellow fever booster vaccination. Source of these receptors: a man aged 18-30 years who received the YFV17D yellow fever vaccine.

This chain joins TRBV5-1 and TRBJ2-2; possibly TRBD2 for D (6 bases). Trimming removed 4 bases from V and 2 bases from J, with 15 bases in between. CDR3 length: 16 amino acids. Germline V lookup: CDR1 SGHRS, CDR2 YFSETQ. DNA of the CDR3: TGCGCCAGCAGCATCGGGAATAGCGGAAACACCGGGGAGCTGTTTTTT. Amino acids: CASSIGNSGNTGELFF. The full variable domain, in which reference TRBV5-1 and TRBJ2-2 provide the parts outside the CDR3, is KAGVTQTPRYLIKTRGQQVTLSCSPISGHRSVSWYQQTPGQGLQFLFEYFSETQRNKGNFPGRFSGRQFSNSRSEMNVSTLELGDSALYLCASSIGNSGNTGELFFGEGSRLTVL.

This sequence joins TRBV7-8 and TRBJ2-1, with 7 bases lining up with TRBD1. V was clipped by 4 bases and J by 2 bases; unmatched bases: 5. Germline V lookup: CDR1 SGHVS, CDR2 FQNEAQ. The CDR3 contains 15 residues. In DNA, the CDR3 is TGTGCCAGCAGCTACAACAGGGGTGCCTACAATGAGCAGTTCTTC. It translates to CASSYNRGAYNEQFF.

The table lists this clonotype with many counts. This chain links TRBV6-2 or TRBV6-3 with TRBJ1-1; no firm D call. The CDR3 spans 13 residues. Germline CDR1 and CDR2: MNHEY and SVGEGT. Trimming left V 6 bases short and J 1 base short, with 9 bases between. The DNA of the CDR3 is TGTGCCAGCAGGAGAATCGGGAACACTGAAGCTTTCTTT. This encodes CASRRIGNTEAFF.

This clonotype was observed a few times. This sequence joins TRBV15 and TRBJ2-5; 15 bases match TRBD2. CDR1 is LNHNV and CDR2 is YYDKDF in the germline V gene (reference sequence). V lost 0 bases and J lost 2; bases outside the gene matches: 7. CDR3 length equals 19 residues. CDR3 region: CATSREGPGLAGGQETQYF. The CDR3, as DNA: TGTGCCACCAGCAGAGAGGGACCGGGACTAGCGGGGGGTCAAGAGACCCAGTACTTC.

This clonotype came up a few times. The chain's CDR3 is CSVISAGGPRTDTQYF. Written as DNA, the CDR3 is TGCAGCGTTATCTCGGCGGGGGGGCCTCGGACAGATACGCAGTATTTT. The rearrangement links TRBV29-1 to TRBJ2-3; TRBD2 matches at 9 bases. This CDR3 has 16 amino acids. With V trimmed by 5 bases and J by 3 bases, 12 bases remained unmatched. Looked up from germline, CDR1 is SQVTM and CDR2 is ANQGSEA.

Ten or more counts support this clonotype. This CDR3 is CASSLKPTYEQYF. The CDR3 coding sequence is TGTGCCAGCAGTTTAAAGCCTACCTACGAGCAGTACTTC. The chain links TRBV27 to TRBJ2-7; D unresolved. V dropped 2 bases and J dropped 2 bases, with 7 bases sitting between them. Germline V gene data show CDR1 as MNHEY and CDR2 as SMNVEV (reference sequence). CDR3 length equals 13 residues.

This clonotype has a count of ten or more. The CDR3 loop is CSVEGTGREKLFF. The CDR3 DNA is TGCAGCGTTGAAGGGACAGGGCGTGAAAAACTGTTTTTT. The chain recombines TRBV29-1 with TRBJ1-4, with 8 bases matching TRBD1. Germline CDR1 and CDR2: SQVTM and ANQGSEA. The CDR3 extends over 13 amino acids. J gave up 7 bases and V 1 base, and 2 bases lay outside the gene matches. The full variable domain, rest sourced from reference TRBV29-1 and TRBJ1-4, is SAVISQKPSRDICQRGTSLTIQCQVDSQVTMMFWYRQQPGQSLTLIATANQGSEATYESGFVIDKFPISRPNLTFSTLTVSNMSPEDSSIYLCSVEGTGREKLFFGSGTQLSVL.

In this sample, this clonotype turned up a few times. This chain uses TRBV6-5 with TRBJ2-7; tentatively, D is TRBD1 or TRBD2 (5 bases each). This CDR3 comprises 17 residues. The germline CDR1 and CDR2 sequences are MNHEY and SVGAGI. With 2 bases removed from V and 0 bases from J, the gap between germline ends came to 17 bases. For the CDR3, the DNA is TGTGCCAGCAGTTACCTCCAGGGCGAGGGGAGCTCCTACGAGCAGTACGTC. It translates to CASSYLQGEGSSYEQYV.

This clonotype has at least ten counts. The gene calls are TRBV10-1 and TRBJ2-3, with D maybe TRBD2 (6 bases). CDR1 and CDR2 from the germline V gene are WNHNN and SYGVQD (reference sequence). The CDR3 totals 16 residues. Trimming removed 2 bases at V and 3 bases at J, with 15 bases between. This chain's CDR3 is CASSEESGRFTDTQYF. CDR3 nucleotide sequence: TGCGCCAGCAGTGAGGAGTCGGGGAGGTTTACAGATACGCAGTATTTT.

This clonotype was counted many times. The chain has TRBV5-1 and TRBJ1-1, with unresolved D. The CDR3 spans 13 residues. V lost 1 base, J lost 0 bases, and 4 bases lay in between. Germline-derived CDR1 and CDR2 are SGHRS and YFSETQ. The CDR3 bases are TGCGCCAGCAGCTTGTGGGTGAACACTGAAGCTTTCTTT. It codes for CASSLWVNTEAFF.

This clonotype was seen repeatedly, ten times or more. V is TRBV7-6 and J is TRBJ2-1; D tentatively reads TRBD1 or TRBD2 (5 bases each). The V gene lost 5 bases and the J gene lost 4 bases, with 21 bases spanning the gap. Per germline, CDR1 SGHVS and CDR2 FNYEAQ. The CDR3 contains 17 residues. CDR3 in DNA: TGTGCCAGCAGCGGACCGTTTGGGGGTAACGAGTACAATGAGCAGTTCTTC. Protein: CASSGPFGGNEYNEQFF.

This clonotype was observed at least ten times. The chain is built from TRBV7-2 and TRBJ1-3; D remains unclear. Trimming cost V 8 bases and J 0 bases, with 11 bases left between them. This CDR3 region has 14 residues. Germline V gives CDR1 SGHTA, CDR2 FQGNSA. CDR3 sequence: CASRVGNSGNTIYF. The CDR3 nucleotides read TGTGCCAGCCGCGTAGGAAACTCTGGAAACACCATATATTTT.

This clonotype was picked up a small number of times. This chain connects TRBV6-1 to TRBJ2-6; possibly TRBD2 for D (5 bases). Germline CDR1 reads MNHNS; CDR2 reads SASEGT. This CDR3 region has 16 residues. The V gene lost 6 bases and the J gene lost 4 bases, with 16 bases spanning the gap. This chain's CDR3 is CASSLGATGGANVLTF. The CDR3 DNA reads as TGTGCCAGCAGCCTGGGAGCAACGGGAGGGGCCAACGTCCTGACTTTC.

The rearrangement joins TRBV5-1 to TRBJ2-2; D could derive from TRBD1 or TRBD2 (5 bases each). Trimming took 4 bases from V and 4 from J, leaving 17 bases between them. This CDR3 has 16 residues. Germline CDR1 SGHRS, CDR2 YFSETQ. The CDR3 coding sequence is TGCGCCAGCAGCCTGAGAGGGGTTAGTGGCACCGGGGAGCTGTTTTTT. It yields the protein CASSLRGVSGTGELFF.

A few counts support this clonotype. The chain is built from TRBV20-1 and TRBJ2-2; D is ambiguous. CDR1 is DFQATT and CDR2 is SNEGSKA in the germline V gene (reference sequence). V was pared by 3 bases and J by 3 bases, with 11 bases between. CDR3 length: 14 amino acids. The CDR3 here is CSARSPHHTGELFF. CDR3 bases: TGCAGTGCTAGGTCCCCACACCACACCGGGGAGCTGTTTTTT.

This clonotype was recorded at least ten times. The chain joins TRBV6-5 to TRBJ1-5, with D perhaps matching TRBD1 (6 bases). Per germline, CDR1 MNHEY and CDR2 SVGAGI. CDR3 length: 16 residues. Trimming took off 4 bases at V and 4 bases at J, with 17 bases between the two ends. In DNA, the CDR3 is TGTGCCAGCAGTTCCTTCCCCAGGGGTGGAAATCAGCCCCAGCATTTT. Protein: CASSSFPRGGNQPQHF.

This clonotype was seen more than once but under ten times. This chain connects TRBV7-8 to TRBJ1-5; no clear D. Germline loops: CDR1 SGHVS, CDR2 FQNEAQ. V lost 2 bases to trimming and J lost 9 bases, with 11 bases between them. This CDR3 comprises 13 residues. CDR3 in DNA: TGTGCCAGCAGCTTAAAGGCGCGTGGGCCCCAGCATTTT. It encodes CASSLKARGPQHF.

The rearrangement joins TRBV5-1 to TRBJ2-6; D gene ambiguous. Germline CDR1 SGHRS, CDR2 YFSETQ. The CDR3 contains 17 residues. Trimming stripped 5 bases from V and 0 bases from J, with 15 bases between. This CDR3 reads CASSTSPGRSGANVLTF. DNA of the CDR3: TGCGCCAGCAGTACTTCCCCAGGACGCTCTGGGGCCAACGTCCTGACTTTC.

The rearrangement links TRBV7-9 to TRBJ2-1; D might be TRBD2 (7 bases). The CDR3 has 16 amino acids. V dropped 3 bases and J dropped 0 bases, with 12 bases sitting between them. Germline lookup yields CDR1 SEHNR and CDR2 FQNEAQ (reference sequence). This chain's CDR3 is CASSFFGGPSYNEQFF. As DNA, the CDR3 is TGTGCCAGCAGCTTTTTCGGGGGGCCCTCCTACAATGAGCAGTTCTTC.